A selection of T cell receptor beta chains follows, all from one sample in a study of control samples from healthy donors and cancer patients. Measured with immunoSEQ multiplex PCR; TCRdb has only the in-frame clones, and not every one. The sample holds around 170,000 clones; roughly 92% are singletons and the top ten take about 0.73%. The source material was blood. These receptor sequences come from a woman aged 25 to 39 in good health. Each CDR3 is given with its conserved first and last residue.

j_gene,v_gene,CDR3aa
TRBJ2-2,TRBV29-1,CSVASQGITGELFF
TRBJ1-1,TRBV4-1,CASSQEGGTLNTEAFF
TRBJ2-3,TRBV4-1,CASSQASSNLRDRYF
TRBJ2-3,TRBV6-4,CASSLRSGEGDTQYF
TRBJ1-6,TRBV18,CASSPGQGYNSPLHF
TRBJ2-7,TRBV5-6,CASSLPGQGPHEQYF
TRBJ1-5,TRBV24-1,CATSRWRGEHF
TRBJ2-4,TRBV6-6,CASSYVGSGQNIQYF
TRBJ1-1,TRBV3-1/TRBV3-2,CASSQIGEAFF
TRBJ2-6,TRBV7-8,CASRQGHSSGANVLTF